This entry describes one TCR beta chain. The antigen is not known. The donors were part of the validation cohort of 120 subjects. That cohort was separate from the first cohort, which comprised 666 subjects. The germline gives CDR1 MNHEY, CDR2 SMNVEV (reference sequence). V lost 5 bases, J lost 6 bases, and 20 bases lay in between. The CDR3 is 16 amino acids. The sample belongs to a study of cytomegalovirus exposure and HLA in healthy donors. Study findings and constraints: One later analysis, an examination of the 120 or so validation repertoires, found that first-cohort TCR clusters tended to co-occur in them.

Method: immunoSEQ multiplex PCR; TCRdb's copy keeps in-frame clones and lacks some. The sample records 330,000 or so clones, about nine tenths being singletons. This chain links TRBV27 with TRBJ2-1; tentative D call: TRBD2 (5 bases). The sample comprised PBMCs. The clonotype originates from a woman aged 18-29 years in good health and CMV-seronegative. The CDR3 bases are TGTGCCAGCAGTACACCAGGACTGGGGAATGGCAATGAGCAGTTCTTC. Translated, it gives CASSTPGLGNGNEQFF.